The next 19 T cell receptor beta chains were all read from a single sample in a study of blood T cell repertoires in COVID-19. Data came from immunoSEQ multiplex PCR; TCRdb stores just in-frame clones and leaves some out. The sample holds about 47,000 clones; 82% are singletons and the top ten take 12% to 15%. Sequencing was done on a sample of peripheral blood. The source is a human donor with acute or convalescent COVID-19. The donor label of this sample is uncertain.

This clone came up a few times. This rearrangement joins TRBV5-6 to TRBJ1-1; TRBD1 aligns across 10 bases. With 1 base clipped from V and 5 bases from J, the junction kept 2 bases outside the gene matches. The CDR3 length is 14 residues. The germline gives CDR1 SGHDT, CDR2 YYEEEE. The DNA for the CDR3 is TGTGCCAGCAGCTTGAGACAGGGGGCGACTGAAGCTTTCTTT. This gives the protein CASSLRQGATEAFF.

In this sample, this clone turned up once. This chain uses TRBV30 with TRBJ2-5, with 12 bases identical to TRBD2. With 6 bases clipped from V and 4 bases from J, the junction kept 6 bases outside the gene matches. The CDR3 is made up of 14 amino acids. Germline V gives CDR1 GTSNPN, CDR2 SVGIG (reference sequence). CDR3 loop: CACTTSGGPETQYF. CDR3 nucleotides: TGTGCCTGTACCACTAGCGGGGGGCCAGAGACCCAGTACTTC.

The genes are TRBV10-1 and TRBJ2-3; D remains unclear. The V end lost 5 bases, the J end lost 0 bases, and 9 bases lay between the germline ends. CDR1 is WNHNN and CDR2 is SYGVQD in the germline V gene (reference sequence). This CDR3 region has 14 residues. As DNA, the CDR3 is TGCGCCAGCAGTAAGAGAACTAGCACAGATACGCAGTATTTT. Translating gives CASSKRTSTDTQYF.

With respect to this clone: An end of the junction does not agree with germline; a read error may underlie this. The chain is built from TRBV6-1 and TRBJ2-7; tentative D call: TRBD1 (6 bases). The CDR3 totals 14 residues. Germline V gene sequence: CDR1 MNHNS, CDR2 SASEGT. The CDR3 loop reads CASSEGQWGYEQYF. DNA for the CDR3: TGTGCCAGCAGCGAAGGACAGTGGGGATACGAGCAGTACTTC.

The chain joins TRBV18 to TRBJ2-5; TRBD2 agrees at 10 bases. V dropped 2 bases and J dropped 2; count of bases not matched to a gene: 8. The germline gives CDR1 KGHSH, CDR2 LQKENI. The CDR3 has 17 amino acids. For the CDR3, the DNA is TGTGCCAGCTCACCAACTCCCCCACTAGCGGGGCAAGAGACCCAGTACTTC. It yields the protein CASSPTPPLAGQETQYF.

The count of this clone is one. The chain recombines TRBV4-3 with TRBJ2-3; 14 nucleotides agree with TRBD2. After removal of 0 bases from V and 1 base from J, the junction contained 6 bases not matched to a gene. There are 19 residues in the CDR3. Germline V gene data show CDR1 as LGHNA and CDR2 as YSLEER. CDR3 DNA: TGCGCCAGCAGCCAAGATGAGACTAGCGGGGGGGCCGGCACAGATACGCAGTATTTT. This codes for CASSQDETSGGAGTDTQYF.

V gene TRBV3-1 (or the pseudogene TRBV3-2) combines with J gene TRBJ1-2, with 7 positions matching TRBD1. Per germline, CDR1 LGHDT and CDR2 YNNKEL (reference sequence). The CDR3 covers 14 residues. The ends lost 4 bases at V and 10 bases at J; junction bases unmatched: 12. CDR3 in DNA: TGTGCCAGCAGCCTTCGGGACAGACCTATGGACTACACCTTC. Its protein product is CASSLRDRPMDYTF.

V is TRBV9 and J is TRBJ1-3; D is possibly TRBD1 (5 bases). The length of the CDR3 is 16 residues. Germline V gives CDR1 SGDLS, CDR2 YYNGEE. Trimming took off 3 bases at V and 7 bases at J, with 20 bases between the two ends. This chain's CDR3 is CASSESMGQGWNTIYF. In DNA form, the CDR3 reads TGTGCCAGCAGCGAGAGCATGGGCCAGGGTTGGAACACCATATATTTT.

The rearrangement links TRBV7-3 to TRBJ2-1; 10 nucleotides agree with TRBD1. From germline, CDR1 is SGHTA and CDR2 FQGTGA. This CDR3 region has 14 residues. V trimming: 5 bases; J trimming: 9 bases; junction bases outside the gene matches: 7. The chain's CDR3 is CASSPLTGGGEQFF. The CDR3 nucleotides read TGTGCCAGCAGCCCACTGACAGGGGGCGGTGAGCAGTTCTTC.

This clone was counted a single time. The V call is TRBV24-1, the J call TRBJ2-2, with a tentative D call TRBD1 (5 bases). Trimming took 3 bases from V and 6 from J, leaving 7 bases between them. The CDR3 has 13 amino acids. From germline, CDR1 is KGHDR and CDR2 SFDVKD. CDR3 protein: CATSDRGAGELFF. The CDR3 DNA reads TGTGCCACCAGTGATAGGGGTGCCGGGGAGCTGTTTTTT.

This clone is a singleton in its sample. The rearrangement joins TRBV2 to TRBJ1-6, with 7 nucleotides matching TRBD1. Germline V gene data show CDR1 as SNHLY and CDR2 as FYNNEI. This CDR3 is built from 17 residues. Germline trimming cut 3 bases from V and 4 bases from J; bases unmatched to any gene: 9. The DNA of the CDR3 is TGTGCCAGCAGTGATAGAGCCCGGGGACAGTATAATTCACCCCTCCACTTT. Its protein product is CASSDRARGQYNSPLHF.

The chain is built from TRBV5-5 and TRBJ2-4; weak D call: TRBD2 (6 bases). Trimming removed 0 bases at V and 14 bases at J, with 12 bases between. The CDR3 sequence is 12 residues long. The germline V gene encodes CDR1 SGHKS and CDR2 YYEKEE (reference sequence). The CDR3 DNA reads as TGTGCCAGCAGCTTGGATGGGACTCTAAAGTACTTC. Its protein is CASSLDGTLKYF.

The rearrangement links TRBV12-3 or TRBV12-4 to TRBJ2-7, with a tentative D call TRBD2 (6 bases). CDR3 length equals 12 residues. Deletions cut 7 bases from V and 12 bases from J, with 19 bases between. The CDR3, as DNA: TGTGCCAGCACCTTGGGGGAGGCGGGGCGGTACTTC. Translating it yields CASTLGEAGRYF.

The chain combines TRBV10-2 with TRBJ2-6, with 8 bases aligning to TRBD1. In germline, CDR1 is WSHSY, CDR2 SAAADI. This CDR3 has 15 residues. The ends lost 5 bases at V and 2 bases at J; junction bases unmatched: 2. Here the CDR3 reads CASSPGGAGANVLTF. The DNA of the CDR3 is TGCGCCAGCAGTCCAGGGGGCGCTGGGGCCAACGTCCTGACTTTC.

The chain links TRBV19 to TRBJ2-5, with 11 bases identical to TRBD2. Germline V gene sequence: CDR1 LNHDA, CDR2 SQIVND (reference sequence). The junction had 5 bases not matched to a gene; V was cut back by 6 bases and J by 2 bases. The CDR3 loop spans 15 amino acids. The CDR3 DNA is TGTGCCAGTAGAAGGGGACTAGCGGAACAAGAGACCCAGTACTTC. This gives the protein CASRRGLAEQETQYF.

V gene TRBV5-1 combines with J gene TRBJ1-6, with 7 bases lining up with TRBD1. This CDR3 has 15 residues. Per germline, CDR1 SGHRS and CDR2 YFSETQ. Germline trimming cut 3 bases from V and 9 bases from J; bases unmatched to any gene: 9. The CDR3 sequence is CASSSTGSGSSPLHF. CDR3 nucleotides: TGCGCCAGCAGCTCGACAGGGAGTGGAAGTTCACCCCTCCACTTT.

The rearrangement links TRBV3-1 (or the pseudogene TRBV3-2) to TRBJ1-2; maybe TRBD1 (6 bases). The CDR3 runs 14 residues. V was pared by 3 bases and J by 6 bases, with 14 bases between. Per germline, CDR1 LGHDT and CDR2 YNNKEL (reference sequence). The CDR3 protein is CASSQVQGSDGYTF. The CDR3 DNA sequence: TGTGCCAGCAGCCAGGTACAGGGTTCCGATGGCTACACCTTC.

The chain has TRBV6-1 and TRBJ1-1; TRBD1 aligns across 7 bases. The CDR3 runs 14 residues. CDR1 is MNHNS and CDR2 is SASEGT in the germline V gene. The trim removed 2 bases at V and 1 base at J, leaving 1 base unmatched. CDR3 region: CASSENRGNTEAFF. In DNA form, the CDR3 reads TGTGCCAGCAGTGAAAACAGGGGGAACACTGAAGCTTTCTTT.

The chain recombines TRBV28 with TRBJ1-2, with D perhaps TRBD1 (6 bases). Looked up from germline, CDR1 is MDHEN and CDR2 is SYDVKM. This CDR3 is built from 14 residues. V dropped 2 bases and J dropped 2 bases, with 9 bases sitting between them. CDR3 loop: CASSLADRNYGYTF. The DNA of the CDR3 is TGTGCCAGCAGTTTAGCTGACAGGAACTATGGCTACACCTTC.